This T cell receptor (beta chain) was sequenced for a study of Tregs in tolerant kidney transplant recipients. Assay: immunoSEQ multiplex PCR; the TCRdb copy retains only in-frame clones and omits some. The table has 110,000 or so clones, about 90% seen once; the top ten hold about 0.31%. The CDR3 is 15 amino acids. CDR1 PRHDT and CDR2 FYEKMQ come from the germline V gene (reference sequence). The junction had 6 bases not matched to a gene; V was cut back by 1 base and J by 4 bases. The receptor comes from a human donor who received a combined kidney and bone marrow transplant. The sample here was CD4+ T cells from blood, taken before the transplant. The V call is TRBV13, the J call TRBJ1-2; 7 nucleotides line up with TRBD1. In DNA, the CDR3 is TGTGCCAGCAGCTTAGTGGACAGGCGCCTCTATGGCTACACCTTC. Its protein is CASSLVDRRLYGYTF.